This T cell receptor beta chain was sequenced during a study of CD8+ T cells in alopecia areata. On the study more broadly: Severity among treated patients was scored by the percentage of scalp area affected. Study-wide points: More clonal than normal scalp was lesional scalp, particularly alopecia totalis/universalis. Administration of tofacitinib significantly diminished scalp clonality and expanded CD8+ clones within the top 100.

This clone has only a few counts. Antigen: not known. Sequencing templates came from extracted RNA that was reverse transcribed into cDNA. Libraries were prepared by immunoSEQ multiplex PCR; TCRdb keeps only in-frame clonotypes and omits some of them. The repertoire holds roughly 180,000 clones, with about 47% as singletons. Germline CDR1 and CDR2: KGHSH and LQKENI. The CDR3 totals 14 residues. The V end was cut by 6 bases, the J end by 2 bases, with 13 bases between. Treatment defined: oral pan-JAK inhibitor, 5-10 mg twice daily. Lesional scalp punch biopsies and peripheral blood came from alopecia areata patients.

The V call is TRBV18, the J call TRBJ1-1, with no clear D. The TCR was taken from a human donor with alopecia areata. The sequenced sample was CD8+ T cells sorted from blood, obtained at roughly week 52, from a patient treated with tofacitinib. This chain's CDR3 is CASSTKDGNTEAFF. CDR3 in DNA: TGTGCCAGCTCGACCAAGGACGGAAACACTGAAGCTTTCTTT.